This T cell receptor (beta chain) was retrieved from a study of T-cell reconstitution after alpha-beta-depleted transplantation in children. This clonotype was counted only a few times. Its specificity is unknown. This CDR3 comprises 16 residues. V gave up 7 bases and J gave up 3 bases; unmatched junction bases: 14. Per the germline V gene, CDR1 is SGHRS and CDR2 is YFSETQ. Findings and limits, study-wide: In patients about two months after transplant, alpha-beta T cells reportedly arose from several hundred expanded graft clones. After transplant, high TCRbeta diversity at day 60 in some patients arose from surviving recipient T cells and thymic progenitors. Among T cells one year after transplant, newly produced cells accounted for most counts and diversity.

Preparing the TCRbeta library involved the use of unique molecular identifiers. One entry per CDR3 protein results from TCRdb running MiXCR on the PCR reads. In the table there are about 900,000 distinct CDR3 sequences, 25% to 35% of which are singletons. The source of this sequence is a boy under three years old who had a stem cell transplant for SCID, so the T cells may come from the graft donor. The sequenced sample was PBMCs, mostly from graft donor cells, obtained 360 days after TCRalphabeta/CD19-depleted stem cell transplant. The chain couples TRBV5-1 to TRBJ1-1; 8 bases are shared with TRBD1. In nucleotides, the CDR3 is TGCGCCAGCGCCGGCCCCAGGGGGCAAAGGGACACTGAAGCTTTCTTT. It codes for CASAGPRGQRDTEAFF.